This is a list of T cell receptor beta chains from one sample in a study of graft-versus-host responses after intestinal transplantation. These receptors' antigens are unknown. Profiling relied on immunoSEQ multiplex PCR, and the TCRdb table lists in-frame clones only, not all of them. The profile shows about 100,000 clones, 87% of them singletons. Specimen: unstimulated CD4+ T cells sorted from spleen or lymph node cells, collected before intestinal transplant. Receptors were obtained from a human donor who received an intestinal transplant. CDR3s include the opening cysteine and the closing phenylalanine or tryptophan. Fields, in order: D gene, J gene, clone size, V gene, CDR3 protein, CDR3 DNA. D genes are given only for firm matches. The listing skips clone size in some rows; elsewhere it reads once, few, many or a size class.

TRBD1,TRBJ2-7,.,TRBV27,CASRFVTGTAYEQYF,TGTGCCAGCAGGTTTGTAACCGGGACAGCCTACGAGCAGTACTTC
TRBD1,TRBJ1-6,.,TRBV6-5,CASRDRAPRNSPLHF,TGTGCCAGTAGAGACAGGGCCCCCCGTAATTCACCCCTCCACTTT
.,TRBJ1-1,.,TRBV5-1,CASSFSQKGEAFF,TGCGCCAGCAGCTTTTCACAGAAAGGTGAAGCTTTCTTT
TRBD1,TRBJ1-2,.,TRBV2,CASRVGGTGHGYTF,TGTGCCAGCCGAGTTGGGGGGACAGGGCATGGCTACACCTTC
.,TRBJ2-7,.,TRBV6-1,CASNTDAGPYEQYF,TGTGCCAGCAATACTGATGCGGGGCCCTACGAGCAGTACTTC
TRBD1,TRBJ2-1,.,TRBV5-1,CASSFRDRSYNEQFF,TGCGCCAGCAGCTTCCGGGACAGGTCCTACAATGAGCAGTTCTTC
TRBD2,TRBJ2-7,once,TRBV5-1,CASSLVGLAGEQYF,TGCGCCAGCAGCTTGGTGGGACTAGCGGGCGAGCAGTACTTC
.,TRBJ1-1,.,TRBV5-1,CASSLNTEAFF,TGCGCCAGCAGCTTGAACACTGAAGCTTTCTTT
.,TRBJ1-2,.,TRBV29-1,CSVGGGYGYTF,TGCAGCGTTGGAGGAGGCTATGGCTACACCTTC
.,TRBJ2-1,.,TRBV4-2,CASSQVSRESPNEQFF,TGTGCCAGCAGCCAAGTTTCTAGAGAGAGCCCCAATGAGCAGTTCTTC
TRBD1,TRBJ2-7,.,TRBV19,CASSRDRGYEQYF,TGTGCCAGTAGTAGGGACAGGGGGTACGAGCAGTACTTC
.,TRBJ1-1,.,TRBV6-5,CASSLRQLNTEAFF,TGTGCCAGCAGTTTAAGGCAGTTGAACACTGAAGCTTTCTTT
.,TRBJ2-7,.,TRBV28,CASSLLTGDEQYF,TGTGCCAGCAGTTTATTGACGGGGGACGAGCAGTACTTC
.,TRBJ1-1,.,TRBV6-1,CASSGRQNTEAFF,TGTGCCAGCAGTGGACGACAGAACACTGAAGCTTTCTTT
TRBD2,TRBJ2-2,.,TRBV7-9,CASSWSRGRGTGELFF,TGTGCCAGCAGCTGGTCTCGCGGGAGGGGAACCGGGGAGCTGTTTTTT
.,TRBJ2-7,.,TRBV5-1,CASSLGGGDYEQYF,TGCGCCAGCAGCTTGGGTGGGGGAGACTACGAGCAGTACTTC
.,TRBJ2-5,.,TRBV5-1,CASSLASTNQETQYF,TGCGCCAGCAGCTTGGCCTCGACAAACCAAGAGACCCAGTACTTC
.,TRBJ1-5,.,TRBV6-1,CAGRTARNQPQHF,TGTGCCGGCCGGACAGCGAGGAATCAGCCCCAGCATTTT